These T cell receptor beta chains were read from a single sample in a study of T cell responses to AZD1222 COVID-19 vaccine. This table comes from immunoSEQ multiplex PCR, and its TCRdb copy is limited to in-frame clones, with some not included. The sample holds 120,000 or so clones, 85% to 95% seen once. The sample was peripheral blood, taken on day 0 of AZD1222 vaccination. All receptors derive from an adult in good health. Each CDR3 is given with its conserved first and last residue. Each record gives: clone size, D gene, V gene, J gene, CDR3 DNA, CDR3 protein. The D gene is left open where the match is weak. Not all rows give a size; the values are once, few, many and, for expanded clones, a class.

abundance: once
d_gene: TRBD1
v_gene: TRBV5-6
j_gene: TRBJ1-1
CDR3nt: TGTGCCACCGAGACAGGGGACACTGAAGCTTTCTTT
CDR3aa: CATETGDTEAFF

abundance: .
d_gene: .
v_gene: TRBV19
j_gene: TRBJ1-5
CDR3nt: TGTGCCAGTAGTTTTGATTTGGATCAGCCCCAGCATTTT
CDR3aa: CASSFDLDQPQHF

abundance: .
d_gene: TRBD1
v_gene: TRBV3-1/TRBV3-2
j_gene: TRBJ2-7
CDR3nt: TGTGCCAGCAGCTCAGGACAGGGATTGAGGTCCTACGAGCAGTACTTC
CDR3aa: CASSSGQGLRSYEQYF

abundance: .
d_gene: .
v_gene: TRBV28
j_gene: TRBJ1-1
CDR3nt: TGTGCCAGCAGTCTCCGGACAAGAGGAACTGAAGCTTTCTTT
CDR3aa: CASSLRTRGTEAFF

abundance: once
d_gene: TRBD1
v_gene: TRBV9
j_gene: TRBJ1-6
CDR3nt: TGTGCCAGCAGCGTAGACACAGGGGAGTTTGCACCCCTCCACTTT
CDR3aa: CASSVDTGEFAPLHF

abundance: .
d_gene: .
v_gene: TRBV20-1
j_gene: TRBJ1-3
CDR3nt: TGCAGTCAAACCTCTGGAAACACCATATATTTT
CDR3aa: CSQTSGNTIYF

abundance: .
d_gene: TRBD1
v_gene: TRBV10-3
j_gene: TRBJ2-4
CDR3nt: TGTGCCATCAGTACCGGGACAGAACTAGCCAAAAACATTCAGTACTTC
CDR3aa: CAISTGTELAKNIQYF

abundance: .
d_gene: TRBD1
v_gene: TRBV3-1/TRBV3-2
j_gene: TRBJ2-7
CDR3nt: TGTGCCAGCAGCCCCGACTCCGGGACAGGCTACGAGCAGTACTTC
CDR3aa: CASSPDSGTGYEQYF

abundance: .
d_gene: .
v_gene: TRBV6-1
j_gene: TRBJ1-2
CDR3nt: TGTGCCAGCAGTGAAGTTGGGCGAGGAGCCTATGGCTACACCTTC
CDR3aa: CASSEVGRGAYGYTF

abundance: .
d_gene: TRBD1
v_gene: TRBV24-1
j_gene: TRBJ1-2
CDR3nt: TGTGCCACCAGTGCTTTCCGGACAGGGGGCAACTATGGCTACACCTTC
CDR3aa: CATSAFRTGGNYGYTF

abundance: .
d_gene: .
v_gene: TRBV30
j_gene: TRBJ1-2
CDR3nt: TGTGCCTGTGGGGGATCTAACTATGGCTACACCTTC
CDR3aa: CACGGSNYGYTF

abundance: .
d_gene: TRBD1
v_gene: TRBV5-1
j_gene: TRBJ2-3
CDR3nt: TGCGCCAGCAGCCTGGGACAGGGATTTTCAGATACGCAGTATTTT
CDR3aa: CASSLGQGFSDTQYF

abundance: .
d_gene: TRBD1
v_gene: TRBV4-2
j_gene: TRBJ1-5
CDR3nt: TGTGCCAGCAGCCAAGGTGGGACAGCCCCTCAGCCCCAGCATTTT
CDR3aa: CASSQGGTAPQPQHF

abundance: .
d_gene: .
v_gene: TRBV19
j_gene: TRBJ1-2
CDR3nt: TGTGCCAGTAGTTTTTCCACTTTCTATGGCTACACCTTC
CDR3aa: CASSFSTFYGYTF

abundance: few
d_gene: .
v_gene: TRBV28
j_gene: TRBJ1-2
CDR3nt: TGTGCCAGCACCGTAAGGGGCAGTAACCTCTATGGCTACACCTTC
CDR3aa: CASTVRGSNLYGYTF

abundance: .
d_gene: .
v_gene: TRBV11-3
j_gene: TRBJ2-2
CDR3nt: TGTGCCAGCAGCCCACCCCGGACCCTTGGGAACACCGGGGAGCTGTTTTTT
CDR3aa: CASSPPRTLGNTGELFF

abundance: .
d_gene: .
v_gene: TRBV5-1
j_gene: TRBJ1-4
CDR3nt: TGCGCCAGCAGTCAACAGGGAGCAACTAATGAAAAACTGTTTTTT
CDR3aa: CASSQQGATNEKLFF

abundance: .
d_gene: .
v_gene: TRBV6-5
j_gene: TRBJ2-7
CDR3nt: TGTGCCAGCAGGACCACACCGAGTTCCTCCTACGAGCAGTACTTC
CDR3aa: CASRTTPSSSYEQYF

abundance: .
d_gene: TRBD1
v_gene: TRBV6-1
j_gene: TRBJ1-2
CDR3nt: TGTGCCAGCGAGGGGGCACCTAACTATGGCTACACCTTC
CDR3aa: CASEGAPNYGYTF

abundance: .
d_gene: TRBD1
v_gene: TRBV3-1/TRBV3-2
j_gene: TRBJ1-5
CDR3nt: TGTGCCAGCAGCCAGGGGACAGACAATCAGCCCCAGCATTTT
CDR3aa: CASSQGTDNQPQHF

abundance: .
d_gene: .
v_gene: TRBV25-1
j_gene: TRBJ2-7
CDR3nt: TGTGCCAGCAGCCGCCTGGGGGGGACAGCCTCCTACGAGCAGTACTTC
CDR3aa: CASSRLGGTASYEQYF

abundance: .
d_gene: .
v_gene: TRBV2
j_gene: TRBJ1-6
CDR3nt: TGTGCCAGCACCCCGCCTCGGGGCCAGGCACCCCTCCACTTT
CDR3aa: CASTPPRGQAPLHF

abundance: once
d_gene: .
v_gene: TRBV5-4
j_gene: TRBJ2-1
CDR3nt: TGTGCCAGCAGGACGTTTGGACGCAATGAGCAGTTCTTC
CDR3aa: CASRTFGRNEQFF

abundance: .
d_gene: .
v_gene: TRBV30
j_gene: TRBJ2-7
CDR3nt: TGTGCCTGGAGTAAATTTACTACCTACGAGCAGTACTTC
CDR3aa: CAWSKFTTYEQYF

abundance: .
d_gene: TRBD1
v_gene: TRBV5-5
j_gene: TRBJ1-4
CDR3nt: TGTGCCAGCAGCTTGTCAGGGGGGCTCGAAAAACTGTTTTTT
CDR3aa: CASSLSGGLEKLFF

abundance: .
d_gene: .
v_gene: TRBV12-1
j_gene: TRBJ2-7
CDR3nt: TGTGCCAGCCCGGGGATCCTCTCCTACGAGCAGTACTTC
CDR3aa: CASPGILSYEQYF

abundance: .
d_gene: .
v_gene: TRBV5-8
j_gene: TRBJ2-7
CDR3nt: TGTGCCAGCAGCTTGCACAGCTACGAGCAGTACTTC
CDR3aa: CASSLHSYEQYF

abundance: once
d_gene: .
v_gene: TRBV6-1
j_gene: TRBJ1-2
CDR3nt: TGTGCCAGCAGTGAAGTATGGGACTCACTCGGCTACACCTTC
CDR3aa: CASSEVWDSLGYTF

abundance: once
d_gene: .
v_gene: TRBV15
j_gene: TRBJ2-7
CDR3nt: TGTGCCACCAGCAGACAGGGGATCGAAGGGTACGAGCAGTACTTC
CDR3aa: CATSRQGIEGYEQYF

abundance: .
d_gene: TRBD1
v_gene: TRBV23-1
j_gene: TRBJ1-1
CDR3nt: TGCGCCAGCAGTCAATCCCGGGACAGGGGATCCCCTAGGGACACTGAAGCTTTCTTT
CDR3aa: CASSQSRDRGSPRDTEAFF

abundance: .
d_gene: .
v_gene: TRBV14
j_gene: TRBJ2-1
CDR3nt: TGTGCCAGCAGCCAAGTCCACCGACTGGCCACCTCCTACAATGAGCAGTTCTTC
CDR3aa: CASSQVHRLATSYNEQFF